Following are 3 T cell receptor beta chains from one sample sequenced in a study of blood T cell repertoires in COVID-19. Profiling relied on immunoSEQ multiplex PCR, and the TCRdb table lists in-frame clones only, not all of them. The sample lists some 280,000 clones, roughly nine tenths occurring once. The specimen sequenced was peripheral blood. All receptors derive from a woman aged 40-49 years who had recovered from COVID-19.

Only one count was recorded for this clone. The chain couples TRBV5-8 to TRBJ2-7; 12 positions agree with TRBD1. The CDR3 is 14 amino acids. With V trimmed by 4 bases and J by 4 bases, 3 bases remained unmatched. Germline CDR1 SGHTS, CDR2 YDEGEE. The CDR3 DNA is TGTGCCAGCAGCAAGGGACAGGGGGCATACGAGCAGTACTTC. As protein: CASSKGQGAYEQYF.

This rearrangement joins TRBV28 to TRBJ2-5; TRBD1 aligns across 8 bases. The germline CDR1 and CDR2 sequences are MDHEN and SYDVKM. The V and J ends lost 1 base and 2 bases, in that order; junction bases with no gene match: 6. The CDR3 has 16 residues. In DNA, the CDR3 is TGTGCCAGCAGTTTATCTTTAACAGGGGGTCAAGAGACCCAGTACTTC. It encodes CASSLSLTGGQETQYF. The variable domain in full, completed from reference TRBV28 and TRBJ2-5, reads DVKVTQSSRYLVKRTGEKVFLECVQDMDHENMFWYRQDPGLGLRLIYFSYDVKMKEKGDIPEGYSVSREKKERFSLILESASTNQTSMYLCASSLSLTGGQETQYFGPGTRLLVL.

This clone was observed once. The chain combines TRBV6-9 with TRBJ1-3, with 8 bases that match TRBD1. Germline CDR1 MNHGY, CDR2 SVAAGI. Trimming at V came to 6 bases and at J to 5 bases, leaving 12 bases not matched to a gene. This CDR3 spans 16 amino acids. The CDR3 here is CASRPVLGQGRNTIYF. CDR3 nucleotides: TGTGCCAGCAGGCCTGTATTAGGACAGGGACGAAACACCATATATTTT.